This T cell receptor (beta chain) was identified during a study of CD8+ T cells in alopecia areata. Notes on the study in general: Normal scalp had lower clonality than lesional scalp, with alopecia totalis/universalis lesions showing this most strongly. It was less clear whether patients shared TCRs than it was in mice, possibly because of HLA.

Following RNA extraction, reverse transcription yielded cDNA that acted as the sequencing template. Clones were sequenced by immunoSEQ multiplex PCR, and TCRdb holds only the in-frame ones, with some missing. This sample carries around 100,000 clones, less than 70% of them seen once, and the ten largest clones take 8% to 10%. Separation by sorting yielded CD4+ and CD8+ T cells from PBMCs. A word on this clone: Its antigen is undetermined.

CDR3 size: 11 residues. Trimming removed 3 bases from V and 7 bases from J; junction bases left unmatched: 1. Germline V CDR1 and CDR2: SQVTM, ANQGSEA. The chain joins TRBV29-1 to TRBJ2-5; TRBD2 matches at 8 bases. The receptor's source is a human donor in good health. Sample: CD4+ T cells sorted from blood. The CDR3 is CSVDAGGTQYF. CDR3 coding DNA: TGCAGCGTTGATGCGGGGGGGACCCAGTACTTC.